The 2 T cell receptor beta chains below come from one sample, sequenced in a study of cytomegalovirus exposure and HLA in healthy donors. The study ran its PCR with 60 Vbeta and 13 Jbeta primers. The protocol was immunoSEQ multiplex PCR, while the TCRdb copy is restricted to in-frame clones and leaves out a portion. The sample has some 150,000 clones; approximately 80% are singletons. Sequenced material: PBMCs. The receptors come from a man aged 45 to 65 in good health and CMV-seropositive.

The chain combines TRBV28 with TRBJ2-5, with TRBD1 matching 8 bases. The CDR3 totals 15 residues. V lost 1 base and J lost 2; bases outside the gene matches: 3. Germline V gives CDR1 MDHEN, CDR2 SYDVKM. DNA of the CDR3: TGTGCCAGCAGTTTATTTGGACAGGGTCAAGAGACCCAGTACTTC. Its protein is CASSLFGQGQETQYF.

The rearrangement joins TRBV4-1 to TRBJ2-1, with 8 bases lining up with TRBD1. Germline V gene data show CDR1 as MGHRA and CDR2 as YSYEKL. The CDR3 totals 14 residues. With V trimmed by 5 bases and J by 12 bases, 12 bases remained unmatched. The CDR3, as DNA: TGCGCCAGCAGCGCCCGGGACAGGTCCTTTGGGCAGTTCTTC. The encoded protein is CASSARDRSFGQFF.